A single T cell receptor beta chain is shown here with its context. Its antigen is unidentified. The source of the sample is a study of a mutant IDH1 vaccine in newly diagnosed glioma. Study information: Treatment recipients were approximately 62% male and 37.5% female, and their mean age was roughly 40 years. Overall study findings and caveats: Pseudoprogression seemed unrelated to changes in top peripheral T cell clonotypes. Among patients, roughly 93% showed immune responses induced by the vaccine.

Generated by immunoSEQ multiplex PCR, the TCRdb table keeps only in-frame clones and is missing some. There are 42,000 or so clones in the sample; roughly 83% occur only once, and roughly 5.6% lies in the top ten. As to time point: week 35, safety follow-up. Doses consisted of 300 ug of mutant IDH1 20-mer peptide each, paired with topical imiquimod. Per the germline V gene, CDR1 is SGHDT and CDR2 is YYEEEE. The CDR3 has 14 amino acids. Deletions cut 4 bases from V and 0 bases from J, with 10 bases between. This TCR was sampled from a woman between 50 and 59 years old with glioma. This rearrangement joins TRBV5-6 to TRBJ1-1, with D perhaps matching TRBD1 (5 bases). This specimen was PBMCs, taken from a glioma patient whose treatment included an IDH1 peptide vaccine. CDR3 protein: CASSPDRLNTEAFF. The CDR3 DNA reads TGTGCCAGCAGCCCCGACAGATTGAACACTGAAGCTTTCTTT.